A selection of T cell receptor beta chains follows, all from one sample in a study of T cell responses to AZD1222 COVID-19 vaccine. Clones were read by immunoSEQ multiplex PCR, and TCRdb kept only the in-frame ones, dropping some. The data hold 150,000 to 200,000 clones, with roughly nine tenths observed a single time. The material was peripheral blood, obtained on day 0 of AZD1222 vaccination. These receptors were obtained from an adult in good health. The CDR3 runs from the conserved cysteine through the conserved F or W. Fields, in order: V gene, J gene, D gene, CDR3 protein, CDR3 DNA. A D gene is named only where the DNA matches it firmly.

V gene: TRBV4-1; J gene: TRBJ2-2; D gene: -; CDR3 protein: CASSHPGGALPPGELFF; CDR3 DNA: TGCGCCAGCAGCCATCCAGGGGGGGCTTTACCCCCCGGGGAGCTGTTTTTT
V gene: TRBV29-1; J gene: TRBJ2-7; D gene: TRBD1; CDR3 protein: CSARDREYEQYF; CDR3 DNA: TGCAGCGCGCGGGACAGGGAGTACGAGCAGTACTTC
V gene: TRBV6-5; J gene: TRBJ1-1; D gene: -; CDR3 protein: CASSSRQRLRVTEAFF; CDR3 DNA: TGTGCCAGCAGTTCTCGCCAGAGACTCAGGGTCACTGAAGCTTTCTTT
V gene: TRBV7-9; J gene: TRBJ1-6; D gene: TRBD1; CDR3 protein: CASSPGTVENSPLHF; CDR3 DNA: TGTGCCAGCAGCCCAGGGACAGTTGAGAATTCACCCCTCCACTTT
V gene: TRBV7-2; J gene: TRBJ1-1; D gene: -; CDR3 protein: CASTLMWTEAFF; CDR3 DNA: TGTGCCAGCACCCTCATGTGGACTGAAGCTTTCTTT
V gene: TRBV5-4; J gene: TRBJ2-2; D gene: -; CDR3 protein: CASSSPAGPPGELFF; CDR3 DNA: TGTGCCAGCAGCTCCCCCGCGGGACCCCCCGGGGAGCTGTTTTTT
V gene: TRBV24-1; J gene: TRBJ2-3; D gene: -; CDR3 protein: CATSVGGGLEGTDTQYF; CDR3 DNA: TGTGCCACCAGTGTAGGGGGGGGCTTAGAGGGCACAGATACGCAGTATTTT
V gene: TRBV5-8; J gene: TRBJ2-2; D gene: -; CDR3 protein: CASSGDFTGELFF; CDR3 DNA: TGTGCCAGCAGCGGCGATTTCACCGGGGAGCTGTTTTTT
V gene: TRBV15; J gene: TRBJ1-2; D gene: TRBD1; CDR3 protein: CATSSSGDRQYHGYTF; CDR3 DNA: TGTGCCACCAGCAGCTCCGGGGACAGGCAATACCATGGCTACACCTTC
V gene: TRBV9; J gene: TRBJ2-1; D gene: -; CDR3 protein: CASSPRATYNEQFF; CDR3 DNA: TGTGCCAGCAGCCCCCGTGCCACCTACAATGAGCAGTTCTTC
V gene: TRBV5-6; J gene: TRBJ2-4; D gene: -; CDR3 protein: CASSLGPRQILAKNIQYF; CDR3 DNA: TGTGCCAGCAGCTTGGGTCCGAGGCAGATTCTAGCCAAAAACATTCAGTACTTC